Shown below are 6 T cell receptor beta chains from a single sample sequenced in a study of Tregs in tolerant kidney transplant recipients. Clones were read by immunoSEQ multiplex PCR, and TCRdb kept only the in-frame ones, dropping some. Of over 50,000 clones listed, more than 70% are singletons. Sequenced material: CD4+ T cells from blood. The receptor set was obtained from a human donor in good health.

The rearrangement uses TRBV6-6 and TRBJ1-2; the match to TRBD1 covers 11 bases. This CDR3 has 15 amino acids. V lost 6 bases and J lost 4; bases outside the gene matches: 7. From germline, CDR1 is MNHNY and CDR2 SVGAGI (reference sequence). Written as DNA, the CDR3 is TGTGCCAGCAGCCAGGACAGGGGGCACGGCTATGGCTACACCTTC. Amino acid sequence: CASSQDRGHGYGYTF.

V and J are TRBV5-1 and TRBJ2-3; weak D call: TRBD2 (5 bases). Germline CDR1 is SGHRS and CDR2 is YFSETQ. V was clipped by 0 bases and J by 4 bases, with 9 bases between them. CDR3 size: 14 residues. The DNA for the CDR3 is TGCGCCAGCAGCTTGGCGGGGATCCCAGATACGCAGTATTTT. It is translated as CASSLAGIPDTQYF. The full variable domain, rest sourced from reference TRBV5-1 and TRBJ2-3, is KAGVTQTPRYLIKTRGQQVTLSCSPISGHRSVSWYQQTPGQGLQFLFEYFSETQRNKGNFPGRFSGRQFSNSRSEMNVSTLELGDSALYLCASSLAGIPDTQYFGPGTRLTVL.

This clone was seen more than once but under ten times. CDR3 sequence (DNA): TGTGCCACGTCCCACGCGACAGGAGACTATGGCTACACCTTC. This encodes CATSHATGDYGYTF. The rearrangement uses TRBV19 and TRBJ1-2; maybe TRBD1 (6 bases). The CDR3 extends over 14 amino acids. CDR1 is LNHDA and CDR2 is SQIVND in the germline V gene (reference sequence). Trimming cost V 10 bases and J 3 bases, with 18 bases left between them.

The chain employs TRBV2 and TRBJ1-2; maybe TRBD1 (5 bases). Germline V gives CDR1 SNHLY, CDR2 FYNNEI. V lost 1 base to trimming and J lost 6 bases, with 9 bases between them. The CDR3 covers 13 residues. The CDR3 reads CASSEGRGDGYTF. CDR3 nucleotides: TGTGCCAGCAGTGAAGGGAGGGGTGATGGCTACACCTTC.

CDR3 sequence: CASSTRTGWATEAFF. The CDR3 DNA reads as TGTGCCAGTAGTACCCGGACAGGGTGGGCCACTGAAGCTTTCTTT. V usage is TRBV19 and J usage is TRBJ1-1, with TRBD1 identical over 8 bases. The trim removed 4 bases at V and 4 bases at J, leaving 8 bases unmatched. CDR3 length equals 15 residues. In germline, CDR1 is LNHDA, CDR2 SQIVND (reference sequence).

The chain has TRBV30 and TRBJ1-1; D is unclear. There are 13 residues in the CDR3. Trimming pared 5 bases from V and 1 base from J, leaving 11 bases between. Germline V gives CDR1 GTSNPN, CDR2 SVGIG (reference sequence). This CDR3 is CAWSRSGNTEAFF. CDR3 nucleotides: TGTGCCTGGTCCCGCTCAGGGAACACTGAAGCTTTCTTT.